These T cell receptor beta chains were read from a single sample in a study of blood T cells in healthy people across ages. MiXCR, applied by TCRdb to the 5' RACE reads, yields one record per CDR3 protein. The data contain 870,000 or so distinct CDR3 sequences, under 30% of them singletons. Sequencing input: blood. The receptors stem from a woman older than 75 in good health. The CDR3 runs from the conserved cysteine through the conserved F or W. Clone sizes are given selectively: once, few, many, or a class where the clone is expanded.

V	size	J	CDR3
TRBV6-5	many	TRBJ1-2	CASSEGNYGYTF
TRBV24-1	many	TRBJ2-3	CATSAGTNTDTQYF
TRBV3-1	-	TRBJ2-1	CASSITGLNEQFF
TRBV12-3/TRBV12-4	many	TRBJ1-1	CASSLSEKNTEAFF
TRBV30	many	TRBJ2-4	CAWIPQGNIQYF
TRBV20-1	-	TRBJ2-5	CSQLTSGIGETQYF
TRBV7-2	-	TRBJ1-2	CASSRASPLSGYTF
TRBV6-1	few	TRBJ2-3	CASSEKGVATDTQYF
TRBV12-3/TRBV12-4	-	TRBJ1-2	CASGRDRVGYTF
TRBV7-2	many	TRBJ1-5	CASSLVGVFNQPQHF
TRBV5-1	-	TRBJ2-1	CASSFRGGGSSYNEQFF
TRBV7-2	many	TRBJ1-2	CASSSHSYYGYTF
TRBV7-2	-	TRBJ1-2	CAISTGSVGPGYTF
TRBV7-2	-	TRBJ2-5	CASSLGGGLSETQYF
TRBV9	many	TRBJ1-6	CASKGALMDSPLHF
TRBV15	many	TRBJ2-4	CATKGPADIQYF
TRBV11-2	many	TRBJ2-5	CASSLGDRGYQETQYF
TRBV3-1	-	TRBJ1-6	CASSQGAGVSSPLHF
TRBV6-5	few	TRBJ1-1	CASSYLLGRGRNTEAFF
TRBV3-1	-	TRBJ2-6	CASRQGTLGPTNSGANVLTF
TRBV7-9	many	TRBJ2-7	CASSFGISAYEQYF
TRBV9	many	TRBJ1-2	CASSETWGVDGYTF
TRBV12-3/TRBV12-4	-	TRBJ1-5	CASRLGGNSNQPQHF
TRBV7-2	many	TRBJ2-3	CASKRGQGADTQYF
TRBV20-1	many	TRBJ1-5	CSARTGEYQPQHF
TRBV7-9	many	TRBJ1-2	CASSLKGAGHLLGNYGYTF
TRBV6-1	-	TRBJ1-1	CASSEISGGAKRTEAFF
TRBV7-2	many	TRBJ2-5	CASSLGSGQQTQYF
TRBV5-1	many	TRBJ1-6	CASSLDYSPLHF
TRBV5-5	-	TRBJ1-2	CASSPIVLGAYGYTF
TRBV29-1	many	TRBJ1-4	CSAWDNEKLFF
TRBV6-5	many	TRBJ2-6	CASSRGGTSGANVLTF
TRBV3-1	many	TRBJ2-3	CASSQDKGLLTDTQYF
TRBV5-5	many	TRBJ2-5	CASSLETGLGYETQYF
TRBV3-1	-	TRBJ1-3	CASSLGGTTIYF
TRBV29-1	few	TRBJ2-1	CSVDAPANEQFF
TRBV7-2	many	TRBJ2-3	CASSFWTGGSDTQYF
TRBV7-3	once	TRBJ1-2	CASSLTEWPGRDGYTF
TRBV7-2	few	TRBJ2-3	CASSSLAGGADTQYF
TRBV12-3/TRBV12-4	many	TRBJ2-5	CASWRSRGETQYF
TRBV4-2	few	TRBJ2-2	CASKRGQANTGELFF
TRBV7-2	-	TRBJ1-2	CASSPGGFNYGYTF
TRBV7-2	many	TRBJ2-4	CASSRKQGALAKNIQYF